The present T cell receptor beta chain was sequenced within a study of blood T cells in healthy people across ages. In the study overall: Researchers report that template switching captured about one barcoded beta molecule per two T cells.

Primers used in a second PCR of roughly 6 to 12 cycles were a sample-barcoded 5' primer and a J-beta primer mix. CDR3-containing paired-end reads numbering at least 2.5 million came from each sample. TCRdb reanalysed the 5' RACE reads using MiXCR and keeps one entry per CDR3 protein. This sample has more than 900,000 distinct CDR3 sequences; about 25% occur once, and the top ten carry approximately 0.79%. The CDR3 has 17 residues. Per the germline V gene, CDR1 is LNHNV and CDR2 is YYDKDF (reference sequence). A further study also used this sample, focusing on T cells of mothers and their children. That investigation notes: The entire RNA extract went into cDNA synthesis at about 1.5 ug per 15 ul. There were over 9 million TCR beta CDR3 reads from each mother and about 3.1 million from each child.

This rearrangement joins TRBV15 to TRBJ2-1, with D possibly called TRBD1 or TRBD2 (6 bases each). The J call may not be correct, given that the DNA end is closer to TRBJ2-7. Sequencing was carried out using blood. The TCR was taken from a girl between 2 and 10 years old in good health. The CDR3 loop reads CATSRAGATPLLNEQYF. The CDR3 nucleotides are TGTGCCACCAGCAGAGCGGGGGCTACCCCTCTATTGAACGAGCAGTACTTC.